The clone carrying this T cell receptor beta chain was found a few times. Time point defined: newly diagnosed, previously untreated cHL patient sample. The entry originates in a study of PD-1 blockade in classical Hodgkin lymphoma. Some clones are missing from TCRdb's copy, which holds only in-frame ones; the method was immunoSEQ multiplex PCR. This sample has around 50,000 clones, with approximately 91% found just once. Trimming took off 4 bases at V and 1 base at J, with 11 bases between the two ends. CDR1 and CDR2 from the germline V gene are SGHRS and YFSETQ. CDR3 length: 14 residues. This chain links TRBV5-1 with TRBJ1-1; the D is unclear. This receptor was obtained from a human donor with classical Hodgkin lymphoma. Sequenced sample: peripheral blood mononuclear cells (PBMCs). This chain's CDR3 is CASSQDLGNTEAFF. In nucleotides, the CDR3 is TGCGCCAGCAGCCAGGATCTGGGGAACACTGAAGCTTTCTTT.